These 15 T cell receptor beta chains came from one sample sequenced in a study of CD4 T cells in relation to SARS-CoV-2 and coronaviruses. Repertoires were generated with immunoSEQ multiplex PCR, while TCRdb's copy carries only in-frame clones and drops some. The sample contains 41,000 or so clones, roughly 84% of which appear only once. For these receptors, no antigen is known. Material for sequencing was naive CD4+ T cells from PBMCs, cultured in vitro. Noted subset: naive CD4+ T cells isolated by negative enrichment. These receptors all stem from an adult with COVID-19.

The chain links TRBV6-5 to TRBJ2-1; maybe TRBD2 (5 bases). The CDR3 has 15 amino acids. With 9 bases removed from V and 0 bases from J, the gap between germline ends came to 15 bases. Germline loops: CDR1 MNHEY, CDR2 SVGAGI. The CDR3 here is CASAARASSYNEQFF. The CDR3 coding sequence is TGTGCCAGTGCGGCGAGGGCCAGCTCCTACAATGAGCAGTTCTTC.

This rearrangement joins TRBV28 to TRBJ1-5; D is uncertain. This CDR3 has 13 amino acids. In germline, CDR1 is MDHEN, CDR2 SYDVKM. Trimming left V 5 bases short and J 3 bases short, with 8 bases between. CDR3 nucleotides: TGTGCCAGCAGTACGACCCCCAATCAGCCCCAGCATTTT. Its translation is CASSTTPNQPQHF.

The CDR3 sequence: CASSTIPRGRGLNNEQFF. The CDR3 DNA is TGTGCCAGCAGCACCATCCCTAGGGGAAGGGGGTTGAACAATGAGCAGTTCTTC. The rearrangement joins TRBV7-8 to TRBJ2-1; possibly TRBD1 for D (6 bases). The germline V and J ends were trimmed by 5 bases and 5 bases, with 25 bases remaining between them. The CDR3 extends over 18 amino acids. The germline V gene has CDR1 SGHVS and CDR2 FQNEAQ.

The V call is TRBV27, the J call TRBJ1-4; D gene ambiguous. From germline, CDR1 is MNHEY and CDR2 SMNVEV (reference sequence). V gave up 3 bases and J gave up 6 bases, with 11 bases separating them. This CDR3 has 14 residues. CDR3 residues: CASSFSGYDEKLFF. CDR3 coding DNA: TGTGCCAGCAGTTTTTCGGGGTATGATGAAAAACTGTTTTTT.

The chain joins TRBV5-1 to TRBJ2-7; 10 nucleotides agree with TRBD2. V lost 1 base to trimming and J lost 0 bases; unmatched junction nucleotides: 7. CDR3 length: 17 amino acids. Germline V gives CDR1 SGHRS, CDR2 YFSETQ. The CDR3 loop is CASSLKLTSGTSYEQYF. CDR3 in DNA: TGCGCCAGCAGCTTGAAGCTTACTAGCGGGACCTCCTACGAGCAGTACTTC.

This sequence joins TRBV6-2 or TRBV6-3 and TRBJ1-1, with no clear D. Deletions cut 3 bases from V and 1 base from J, with 15 bases between. Germline V lookup: CDR1 MNHEY, CDR2 SVGEGT. The CDR3 is 16 amino acids. CDR3 protein: CASSYFVRRTNTEAFF. As DNA, the CDR3 is TGTGCCAGCAGTTATTTTGTTCGAAGGACGAACACTGAAGCTTTCTTT.

The rearrangement joins TRBV7-2 to TRBJ1-2; D is unresolved. Trimming cost V 5 bases and J 4 bases, with 5 bases left between them. The length of the CDR3 is 11 residues. Germline CDR1 reads SGHTA; CDR2 reads FQGNSA. The CDR3 DNA sequence: TGTGCCAGCAGCCCGAGCTATGGCTACACCTTC. This sequence encodes CASSPSYGYTF.

The genes are TRBV20-1 and TRBJ2-7; D not certain. CDR1 and CDR2 from the germline V gene are DFQATT and SNEGSKA (reference sequence). The V gene lost 3 bases and the J gene lost 1 base, with 13 bases spanning the gap. The CDR3 has 14 residues. CDR3 amino acids: CSASDPSGSYEQYF. Written as DNA, the CDR3 is TGCAGTGCTAGTGATCCATCGGGTTCCTACGAGCAGTACTTC.

This rearrangement joins TRBV5-4 to TRBJ2-3, with D possibly TRBD1 on 5 matching bases. The germline gives CDR1 SGHNT, CDR2 YYREEE (reference sequence). The CDR3 runs 16 residues. V dropped 4 bases and J dropped 0 bases, with 15 bases sitting between them. The CDR3 sequence is CASSPIDSYSTDTQYF. The CDR3 nucleotides read TGTGCCAGCAGCCCAATTGACAGCTATAGCACAGATACGCAGTATTTT.

The chain is built from TRBV7-2 and TRBJ2-1, with D unclear. Germline V gene lookup returns CDR1 SGHTA and CDR2 FQGNSA. V lost 5 bases to trimming and J lost 1 base, with 6 bases between them. The CDR3 spans 13 residues. The CDR3 bases are TGTGCCAGCAGCGTGCCATCCTACAATGAGCAGTTCTTC. Translating it yields CASSVPSYNEQFF.

The chain couples TRBV4-2 to TRBJ1-5, with a tentative D call TRBD1 (5 bases). Germline V CDR1 and CDR2: LGHNA, YNFKEQ. This CDR3 has 22 residues. Trimming stripped 4 bases from V and 10 bases from J, with 41 bases between. The CDR3 sequence: CASSLVYRWQGDKSAYMAPQHF. The CDR3 DNA follows: TGTGCCAGCAGCCTAGTATATCGGTGGCAGGGCGACAAATCAGCCTATATGGCCCCCCAGCATTTT.

This chain joins TRBV28 and TRBJ2-7; no firm D call. Trimming pared 3 bases from V and 6 bases from J, leaving 21 bases between. The CDR3 covers 16 residues. CDR1 is MDHEN, CDR2 SYDVKM, per germline. This chain's CDR3 is CASSLGLEYPLGEQYF. CDR3 in DNA: TGTGCCAGCAGTTTGGGCCTAGAGTATCCCTTAGGCGAGCAGTACTTC.

This clone was picked up a small number of times. This chain links TRBV7-9 with TRBJ2-7, with unresolved D. The CDR3 covers 14 residues. Trimming shortened V by 3 bases and J by 5 bases, and 14 bases separated the two germline ends. Germline V gene data show CDR1 as SEHNR and CDR2 as FQNEAQ (reference sequence). The CDR3: CASSFQRVSDEQYF. In nucleotides, the CDR3 is TGTGCCAGCAGCTTTCAACGGGTGAGCGACGAGCAGTACTTC.

The chain carries TRBV2 and TRBJ2-7; D gene ambiguous. CDR1 is SNHLY, CDR2 FYNNEI, per germline. The length of the CDR3 is 12 residues. Trimming removed 11 bases from V and 5 bases from J, with 16 bases in between. DNA for the CDR3: TGTGCCTCATCGGCCCTCATGGACGAGCAGTACTTC. This codes for CASSALMDEQYF.

J is TRBJ2-7 and V is TRBV6-2 or TRBV6-3, with 8 positions matching TRBD2. Germline CDR1 reads MNHEY; CDR2 reads SVGEGT. Germline trimming cut 6 bases from V and 5 bases from J; bases unmatched to any gene: 9. The CDR3 is 14 amino acids. The CDR3 here is CASSPSGRSDEQYF. CDR3 sequence (DNA): TGTGCCAGCAGCCCCAGCGGGAGATCAGACGAGCAGTACTTC.